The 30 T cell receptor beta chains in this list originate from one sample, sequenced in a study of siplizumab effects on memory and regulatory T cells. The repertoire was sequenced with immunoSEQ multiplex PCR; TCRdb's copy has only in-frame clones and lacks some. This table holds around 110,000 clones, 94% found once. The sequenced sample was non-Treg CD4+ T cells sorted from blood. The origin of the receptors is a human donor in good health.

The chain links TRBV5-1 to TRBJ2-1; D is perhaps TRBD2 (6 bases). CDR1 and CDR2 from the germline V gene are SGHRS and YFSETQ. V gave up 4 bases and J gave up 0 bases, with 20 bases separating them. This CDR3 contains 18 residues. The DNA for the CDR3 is TGCGCCAGCAGCCGCGGGATGGGCGGGGCGAGCTCCTACAATGAGCAGTTCTTC. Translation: CASSRGMGGASSYNEQFF.

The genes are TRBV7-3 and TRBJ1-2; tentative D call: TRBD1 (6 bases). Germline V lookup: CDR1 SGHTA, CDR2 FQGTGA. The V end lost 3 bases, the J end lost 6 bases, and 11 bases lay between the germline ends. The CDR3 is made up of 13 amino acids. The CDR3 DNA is TGTGCCAGCAGCTTTGGGGGCTCCGATGGCTACACCTTC. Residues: CASSFGGSDGYTF. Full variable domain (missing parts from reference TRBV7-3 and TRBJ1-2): GAGVSQTPSNKVTEKGKYVELRCDPISGHTALYWYRQSLGQGPEFLIYFQGTGAADDSGLPNDRFFAVRPEGSVSTLKIQRTERGDSAVYLCASSFGGSDGYTFGSGTRLTVV.

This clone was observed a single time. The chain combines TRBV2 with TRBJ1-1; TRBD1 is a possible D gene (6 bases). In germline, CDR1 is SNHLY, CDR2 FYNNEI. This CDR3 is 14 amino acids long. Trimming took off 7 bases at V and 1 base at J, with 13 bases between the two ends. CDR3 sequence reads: CASTGGRWNTEAFF. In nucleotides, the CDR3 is TGTGCCAGCACCGGGGGCCGCTGGAACACTGAAGCTTTCTTT.

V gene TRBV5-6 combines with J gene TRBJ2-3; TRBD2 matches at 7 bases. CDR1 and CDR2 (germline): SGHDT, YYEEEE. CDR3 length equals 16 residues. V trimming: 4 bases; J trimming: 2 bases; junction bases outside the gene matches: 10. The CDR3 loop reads CASSPGGLEYTDTQYF. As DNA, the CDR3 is TGTGCCAGCAGCCCGGGGGGTCTGGAGTACACAGATACGCAGTATTTT. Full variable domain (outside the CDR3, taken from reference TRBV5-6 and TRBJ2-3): DAGVTQSPTHLIKTRGQQVTLRCSPKSGHDTVSWYQQALGQGPQFIFQYYEEEERQRGNFPDRFSGHQFPNYSSELNVNALLLGDSALYLCASSPGGLEYTDTQYFGPGTRLTVL.

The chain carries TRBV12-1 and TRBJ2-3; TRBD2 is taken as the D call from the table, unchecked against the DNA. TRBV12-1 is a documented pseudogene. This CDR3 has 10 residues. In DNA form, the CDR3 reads TGTGCCAGCAGCAGCAATACGCAGTATTTT. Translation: CASSSNTQYF.

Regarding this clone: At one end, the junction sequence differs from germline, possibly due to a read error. CDR3 coding DNA: TGTGCCAGTAGTATCGATCCTTTAGGGTCCTTTAGTTGG. It encodes CASSIDPLGSFSW. This chain joins TRBV19 and TRBJ1-4, with D uncertain. CDR3 length: 13 residues. Per germline, CDR1 LNHDA and CDR2 SQIVND (reference sequence).

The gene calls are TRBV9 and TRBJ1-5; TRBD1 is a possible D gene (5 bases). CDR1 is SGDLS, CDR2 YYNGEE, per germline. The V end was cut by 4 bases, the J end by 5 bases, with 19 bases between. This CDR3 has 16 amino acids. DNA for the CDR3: TGTGCCAGCAGCCCGAACCCAGGGCCACGGGATCAGCCCCAGCATTTT. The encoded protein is CASSPNPGPRDQPQHF.

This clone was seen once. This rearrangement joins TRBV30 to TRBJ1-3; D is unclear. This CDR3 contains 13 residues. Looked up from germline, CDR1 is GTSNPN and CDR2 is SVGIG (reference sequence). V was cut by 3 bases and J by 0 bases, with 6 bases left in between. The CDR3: CAWRLSSGNTIYF. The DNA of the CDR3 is TGTGCCTGGAGGCTCAGCTCTGGAAACACCATATATTTT. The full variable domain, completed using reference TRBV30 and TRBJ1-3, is SQTIHQWPATLVQPVGSPLSLECTVEGTSNPNLYWYRQAAGRGLQLLFYSVGIGQISSEVPQNLSASRPQDRQFILSSKKLLLSDSGFYLCAWRLSSGNTIYFGEGSWLTVV.

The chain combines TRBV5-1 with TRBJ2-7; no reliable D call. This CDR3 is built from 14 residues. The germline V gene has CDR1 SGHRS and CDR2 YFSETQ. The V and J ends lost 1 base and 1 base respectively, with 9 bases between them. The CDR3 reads CASSLRGLSYEQYF. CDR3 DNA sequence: TGCGCCAGCAGCTTGCGCGGCCTATCCTACGAGCAGTACTTC.

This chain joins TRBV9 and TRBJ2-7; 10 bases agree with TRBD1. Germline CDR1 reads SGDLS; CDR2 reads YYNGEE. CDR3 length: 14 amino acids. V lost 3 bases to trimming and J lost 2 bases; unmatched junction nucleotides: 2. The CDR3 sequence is CASSAGQGPYEQYF. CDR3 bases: TGTGCCAGCAGCGCGGGACAGGGGCCCTACGAGCAGTACTTC.

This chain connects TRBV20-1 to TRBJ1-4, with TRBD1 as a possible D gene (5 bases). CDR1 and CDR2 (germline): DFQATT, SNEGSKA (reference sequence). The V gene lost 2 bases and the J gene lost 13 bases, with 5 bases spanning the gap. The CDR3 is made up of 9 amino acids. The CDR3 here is CSARQGLFF. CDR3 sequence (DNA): TGCAGTGCTAGACAGGGACTGTTTTTT.

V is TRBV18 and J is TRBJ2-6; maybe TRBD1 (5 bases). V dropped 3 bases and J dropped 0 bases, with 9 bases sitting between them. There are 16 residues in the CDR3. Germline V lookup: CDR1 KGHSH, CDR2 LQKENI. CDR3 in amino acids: CASSPTVISGANVLTF. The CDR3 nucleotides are TGTGCCAGCTCACCGACAGTTATCTCTGGGGCCAACGTCCTGACTTTC.

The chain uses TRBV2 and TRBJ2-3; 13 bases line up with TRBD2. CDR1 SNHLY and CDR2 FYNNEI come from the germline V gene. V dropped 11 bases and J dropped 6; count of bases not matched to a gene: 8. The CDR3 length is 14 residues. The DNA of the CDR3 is TGTGCCGTACCTTGGACTAGCGGGAGTGATACGCAGTATTTT. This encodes CAVPWTSGSDTQYF.

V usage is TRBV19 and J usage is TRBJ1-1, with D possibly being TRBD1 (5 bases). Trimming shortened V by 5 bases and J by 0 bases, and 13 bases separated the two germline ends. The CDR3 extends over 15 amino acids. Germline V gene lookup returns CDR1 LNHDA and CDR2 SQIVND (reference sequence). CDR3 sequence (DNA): TGTGCCAGTAGTCCCTCGACAGTGATGAACACTGAAGCTTTCTTT. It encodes CASSPSTVMNTEAFF.

This CDR3 reads CASSWDGNTEAFF. Written as DNA, the CDR3 is TGTGCCAGCAGCTGGGACGGGAACACTGAAGCTTTCTTT. This chain uses TRBV7-9 with TRBJ1-1; TRBD1 is a possible D gene (5 bases). V was trimmed by 4 bases and J by 1 base, leaving 7 bases between them. Germline assignment: CDR1 SEHNR and CDR2 FQNEAQ (reference sequence). This CDR3 has 13 amino acids.

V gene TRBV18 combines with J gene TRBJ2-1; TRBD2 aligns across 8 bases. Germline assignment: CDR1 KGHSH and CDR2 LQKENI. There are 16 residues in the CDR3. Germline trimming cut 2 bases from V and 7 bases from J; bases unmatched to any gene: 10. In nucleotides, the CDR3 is TGTGCCAGCTCACCATTGGTGCGGGGGGCGAATAATGAGCAGTTCTTC. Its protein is CASSPLVRGANNEQFF.

This CDR3 is CASSYKAGASYEQYF. The CDR3 DNA follows: TGTGCCAGCAGTTACAAAGCGGGGGCTTCCTACGAGCAGTACTTC. The chain links TRBV6-5 to TRBJ2-7, with 8 nucleotides matching TRBD2. V shed 2 bases, J shed 1 base, and the junction held 4 bases outside the gene matches. From germline, CDR1 is MNHEY and CDR2 SVGAGI. There are 15 residues in the CDR3.

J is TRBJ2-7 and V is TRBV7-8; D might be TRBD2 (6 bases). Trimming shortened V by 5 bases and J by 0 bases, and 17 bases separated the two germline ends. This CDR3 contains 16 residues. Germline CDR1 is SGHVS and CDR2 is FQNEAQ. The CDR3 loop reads CASSELNQRVSYEQYF. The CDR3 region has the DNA TGTGCCAGCAGCGAACTAAACCAGCGGGTCTCCTACGAGCAGTACTTC.

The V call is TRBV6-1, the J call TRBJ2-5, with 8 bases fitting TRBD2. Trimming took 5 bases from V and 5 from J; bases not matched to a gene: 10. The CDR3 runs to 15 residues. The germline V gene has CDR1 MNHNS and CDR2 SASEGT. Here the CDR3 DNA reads TGTGCCAGCAGTACCCAAAGCCGGGGGGGGGAGACCCAGTACTTC. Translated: CASSTQSRGGETQYF.

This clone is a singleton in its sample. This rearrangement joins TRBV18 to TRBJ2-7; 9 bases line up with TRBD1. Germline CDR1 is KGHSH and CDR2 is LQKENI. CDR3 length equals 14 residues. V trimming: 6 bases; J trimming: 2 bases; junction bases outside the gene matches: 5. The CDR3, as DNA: TGTGCCAGCTCTGCCGGGACAGGGCCCTACGAGCAGTACTTC. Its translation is CASSAGTGPYEQYF.

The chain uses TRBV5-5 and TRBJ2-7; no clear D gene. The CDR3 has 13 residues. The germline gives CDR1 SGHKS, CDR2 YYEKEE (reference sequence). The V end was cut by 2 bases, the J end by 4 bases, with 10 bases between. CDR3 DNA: TGTGCCAGCAGCTTTGGACCGGAATACGAGCAGTACTTC. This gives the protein CASSFGPEYEQYF.

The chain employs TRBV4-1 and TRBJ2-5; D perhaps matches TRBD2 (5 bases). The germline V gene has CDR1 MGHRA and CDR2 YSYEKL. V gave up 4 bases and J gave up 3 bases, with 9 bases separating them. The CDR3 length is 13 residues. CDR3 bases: TGCGCCAGCAGCCTGGACGGGAAAGAGACCCAGTACTTC. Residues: CASSLDGKETQYF.

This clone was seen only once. CDR3 in DNA: TGTGCCTGGAGGCAGGGGGCCGCTTCTGAAAAACTGTTTTTT. Residues: CAWRQGAASEKLFF. This chain uses TRBV30 with TRBJ1-4; TRBD1 aligns across 8 bases. The V segment lost 3 bases and the J segment 7 bases; nucleotides outside the gene matches: 7. CDR1 and CDR2 (germline): GTSNPN, SVGIG (reference sequence). This CDR3 has 14 amino acids.

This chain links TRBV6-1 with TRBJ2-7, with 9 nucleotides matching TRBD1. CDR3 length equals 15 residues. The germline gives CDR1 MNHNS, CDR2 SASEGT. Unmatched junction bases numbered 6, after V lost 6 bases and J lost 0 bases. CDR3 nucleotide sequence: TGTGCCAGCAGCAGGACAGGGGACAGCTCCTACGAGCAGTACTTC. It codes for CASSRTGDSSYEQYF.

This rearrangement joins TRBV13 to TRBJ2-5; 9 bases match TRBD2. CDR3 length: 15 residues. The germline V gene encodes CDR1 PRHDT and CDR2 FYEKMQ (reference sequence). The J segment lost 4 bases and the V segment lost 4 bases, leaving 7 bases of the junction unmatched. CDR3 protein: CASSSIAGVSETQYF. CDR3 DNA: TGTGCCAGCAGCTCGATAGCGGGAGTGTCAGAGACCCAGTACTTC.

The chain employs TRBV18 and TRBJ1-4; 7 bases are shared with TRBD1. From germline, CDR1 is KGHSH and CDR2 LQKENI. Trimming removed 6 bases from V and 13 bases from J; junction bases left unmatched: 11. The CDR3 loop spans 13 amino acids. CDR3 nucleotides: TGTGCCAGCTCGAGGGACAGTAATTTTGGACTGTTTTTT. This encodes CASSRDSNFGLFF.

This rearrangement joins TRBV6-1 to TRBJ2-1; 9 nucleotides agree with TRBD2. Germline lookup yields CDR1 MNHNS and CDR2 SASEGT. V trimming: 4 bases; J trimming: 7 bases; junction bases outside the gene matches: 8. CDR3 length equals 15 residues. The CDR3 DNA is TGTGCCAGCAGTGGCGGGGGGGCCAGGAGGAATGAGCAGTTCTTC. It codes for CASSGGGARRNEQFF.

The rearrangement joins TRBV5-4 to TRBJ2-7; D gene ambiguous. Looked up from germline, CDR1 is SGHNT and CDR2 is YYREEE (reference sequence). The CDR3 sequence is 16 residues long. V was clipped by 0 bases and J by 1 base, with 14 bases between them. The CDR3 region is CASSLAVTSRSYEQYF. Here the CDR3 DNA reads TGTGCCAGCAGCTTGGCGGTCACATCAAGATCCTACGAGCAGTACTTC. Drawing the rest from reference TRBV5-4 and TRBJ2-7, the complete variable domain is ETGVTQSPTHLIKTRGQQVTLRCSSQSGHNTVSWYQQALGQGPQFIFQYYREEENGRGNFPPRFSGLQFPNYSSELNVNALELDDSALYLCASSLAVTSRSYEQYFGPGTRLTVT.

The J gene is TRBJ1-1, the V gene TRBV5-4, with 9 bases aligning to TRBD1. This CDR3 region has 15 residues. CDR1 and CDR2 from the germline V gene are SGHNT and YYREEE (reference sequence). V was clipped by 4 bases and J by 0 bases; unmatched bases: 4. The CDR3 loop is CASSPGTGMNTEAFF. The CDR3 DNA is TGTGCCAGCAGCCCCGGGACAGGGATGAACACTGAAGCTTTCTTT.

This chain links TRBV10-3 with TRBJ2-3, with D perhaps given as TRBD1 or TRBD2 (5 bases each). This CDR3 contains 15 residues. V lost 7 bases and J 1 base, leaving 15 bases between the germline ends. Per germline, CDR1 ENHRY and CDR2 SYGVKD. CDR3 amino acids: CAIMSSQGGTDTQYF. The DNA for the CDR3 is TGTGCCATCATGAGCTCCCAGGGAGGCACAGATACGCAGTATTTT.